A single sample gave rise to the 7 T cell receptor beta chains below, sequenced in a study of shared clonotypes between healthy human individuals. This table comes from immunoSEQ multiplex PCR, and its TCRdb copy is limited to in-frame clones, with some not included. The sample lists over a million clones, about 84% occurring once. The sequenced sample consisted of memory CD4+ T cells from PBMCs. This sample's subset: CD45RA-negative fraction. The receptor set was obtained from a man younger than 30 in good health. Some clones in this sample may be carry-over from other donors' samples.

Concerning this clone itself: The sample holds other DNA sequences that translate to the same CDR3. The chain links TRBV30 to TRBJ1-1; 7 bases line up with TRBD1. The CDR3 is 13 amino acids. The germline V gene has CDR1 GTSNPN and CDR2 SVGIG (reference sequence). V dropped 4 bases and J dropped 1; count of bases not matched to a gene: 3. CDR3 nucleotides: TGTGCCTGGACCAGGGACAGGAACACTGAAGCTTTCTTT. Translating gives CAWTRDRNTEAFF.

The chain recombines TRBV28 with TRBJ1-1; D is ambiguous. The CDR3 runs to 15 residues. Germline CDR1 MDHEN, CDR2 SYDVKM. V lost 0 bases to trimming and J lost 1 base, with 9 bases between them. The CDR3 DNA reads TGTGCCAGCAGTTTATGGGGGAGTGGGAACACTGAAGCTTTCTTT. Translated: CASSLWGSGNTEAFF.

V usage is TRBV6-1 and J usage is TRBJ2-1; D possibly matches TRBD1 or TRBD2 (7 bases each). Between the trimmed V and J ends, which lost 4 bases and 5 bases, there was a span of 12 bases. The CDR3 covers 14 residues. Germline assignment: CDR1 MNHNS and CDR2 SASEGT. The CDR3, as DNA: TGTGCCAGCAGTGTTCAGGGGGGGAACAATGAGCAGTTCTTC. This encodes CASSVQGGNNEQFF.

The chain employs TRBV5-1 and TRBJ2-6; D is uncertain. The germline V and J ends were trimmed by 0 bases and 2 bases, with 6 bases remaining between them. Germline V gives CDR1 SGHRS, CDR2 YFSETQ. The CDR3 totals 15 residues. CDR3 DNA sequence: TGCGCCAGCAGCTTGGATGGGACTGGGGCCAACGTCCTGACTTTC. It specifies CASSLDGTGANVLTF.

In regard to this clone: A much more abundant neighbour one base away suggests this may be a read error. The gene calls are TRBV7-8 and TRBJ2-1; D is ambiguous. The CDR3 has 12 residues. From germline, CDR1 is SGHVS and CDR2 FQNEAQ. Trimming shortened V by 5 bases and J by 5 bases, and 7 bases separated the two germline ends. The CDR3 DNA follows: TGTGCCAGCAGCCCCCTCGACAATGAGCAGTTCTTC. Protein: CASSPLDNEQFF.

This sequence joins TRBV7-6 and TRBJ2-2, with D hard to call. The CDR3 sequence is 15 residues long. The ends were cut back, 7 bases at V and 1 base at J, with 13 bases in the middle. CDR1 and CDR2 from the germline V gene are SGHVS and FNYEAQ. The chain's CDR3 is CASTHYGRNTGELFF. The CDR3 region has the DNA TGTGCCAGCACCCACTACGGGCGGAACACCGGGGAGCTGTTTTTT.

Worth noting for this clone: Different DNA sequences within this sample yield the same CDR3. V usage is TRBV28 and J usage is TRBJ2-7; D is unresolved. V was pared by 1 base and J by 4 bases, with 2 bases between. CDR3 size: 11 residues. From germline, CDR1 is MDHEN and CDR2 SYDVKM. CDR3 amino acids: CASSLLYEQYF. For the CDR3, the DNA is TGTGCCAGCAGTTTATTGTACGAGCAGTACTTC.